This T cell receptor beta chain was sequenced in a study of blood T cell repertoires in COVID-19. In Seattle, patients joined the study during active infection and were tracked longitudinally. Source study methods: Amplifying reference gene primers gave estimates of nucleated cell counts. Data came from immunoSEQ multiplex PCR; TCRdb stores just in-frame clones and leaves some out. D and trimming come from the DNA, and the V and J calls and clone size come from that table. The repertoire holds around 340,000 clones, more than 70% seen once, with 3.5% to 4% in the top ten. With V trimmed by 3 bases and J by 7 bases, 6 bases remained unmatched. The CDR3 is 14 residues long. CDR1 WSHSY and CDR2 SAAADI come from the germline V gene.

This TCR derives from an older woman with COVID-19, enrolled during active disease. The V and J genes are TRBV10-2 and TRBJ2-1; the match to TRBD1 covers 7 bases. The material sequenced was peripheral blood. CDR3: CASSEPEQGNEQFF. CDR3 nucleotide sequence: TGCGCCAGCAGTGAACCCGAACAGGGGAATGAGCAGTTCTTC.